This T cell receptor beta chain was sequenced during a study of response to subunit inactivated influenza vaccine. Study conclusions and caveats: The study's authors posited that every seasonal influenza vaccination enlists few new T cells.

A few counts support this clonotype. Antigen: not known. Deletions cut 1 base from V and 3 bases from J, with 10 bases between. This CDR3 contains 16 residues. The germline gives CDR1 SGHTA, CDR2 FQGNSA. TCRdb itself ran the RT-PCR reads through MiXCR, one entry per CDR3 protein. The table records fewer than 700,000 distinct CDR3 sequences, around 13% of them present only once. This clonotype was obtained from a man aged 45-60 years who received an inactivated influenza vaccine. This specimen consisted of PBMCs from blood, obtained roughly 46 days after vaccination. The chain couples TRBV7-2 to TRBJ2-6, with D unclear. The CDR3 DNA reads TGTGCCAGCAGCTTAGATCGGGCCCTTGGGGCCAACGTCCTGACTTTC. Protein sequence: CASSLDRALGANVLTF. The variable domain in full, with the rest retrieved from reference TRBV7-2 and TRBJ2-6, is GAGVSQSPSNKVTEKGKDVELRCDPISGHTALYWYRQSLGQGLEFLIYFQGNSAPDKSGLPSDRFSAERTGGSVSTLTIQRTQQEDSAVYLCASSLDRALGANVLTFGAGSRLTVL.